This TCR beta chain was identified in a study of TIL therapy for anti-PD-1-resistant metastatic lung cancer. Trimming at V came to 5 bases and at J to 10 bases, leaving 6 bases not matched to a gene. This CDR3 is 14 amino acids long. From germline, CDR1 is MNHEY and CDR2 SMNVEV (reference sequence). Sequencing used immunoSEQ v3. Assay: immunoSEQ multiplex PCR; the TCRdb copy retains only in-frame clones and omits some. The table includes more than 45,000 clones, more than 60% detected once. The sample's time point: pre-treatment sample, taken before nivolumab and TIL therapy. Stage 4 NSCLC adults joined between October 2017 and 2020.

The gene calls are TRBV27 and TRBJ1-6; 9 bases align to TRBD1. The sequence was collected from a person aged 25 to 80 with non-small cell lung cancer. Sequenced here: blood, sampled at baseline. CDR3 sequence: CASSRGQGGSPLHF. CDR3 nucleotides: TGTGCCAGCAGTAGGGGACAGGGCGGGTCACCCCTCCACTTT.